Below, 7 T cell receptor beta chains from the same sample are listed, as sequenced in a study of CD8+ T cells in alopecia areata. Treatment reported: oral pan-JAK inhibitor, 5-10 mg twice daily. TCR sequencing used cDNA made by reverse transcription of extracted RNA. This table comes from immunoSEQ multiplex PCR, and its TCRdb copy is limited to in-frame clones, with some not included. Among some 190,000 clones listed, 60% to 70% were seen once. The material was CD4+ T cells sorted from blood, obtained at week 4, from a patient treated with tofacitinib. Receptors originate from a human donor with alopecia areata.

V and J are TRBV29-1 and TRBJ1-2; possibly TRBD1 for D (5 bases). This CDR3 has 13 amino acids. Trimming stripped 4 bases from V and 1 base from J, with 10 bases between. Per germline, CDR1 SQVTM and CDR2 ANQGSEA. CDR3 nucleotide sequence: TGCAGCGTTGTAATCGGGGGTAACTATGGCTACACCTTC. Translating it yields CSVVIGGNYGYTF.

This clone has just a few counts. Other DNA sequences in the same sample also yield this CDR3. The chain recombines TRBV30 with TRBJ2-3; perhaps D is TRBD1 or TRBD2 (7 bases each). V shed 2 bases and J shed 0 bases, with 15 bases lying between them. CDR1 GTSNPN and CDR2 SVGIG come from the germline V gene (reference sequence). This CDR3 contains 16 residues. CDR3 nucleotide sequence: TGTGCCTGGAGTAGCGGGACAGCGACGAGCACAGATACGCAGTATTTT. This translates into CAWSSGTATSTDTQYF. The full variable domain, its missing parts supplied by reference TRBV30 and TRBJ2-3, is SQTIHQWPATLVQPVGSPLSLECTVEGTSNPNLYWYRQAAGRGLQLLFYSVGIGQISSEVPQNLSASRPQDRQFILSSKKLLLSDSGFYLCAWSSGTATSTDTQYFGPGTRLTVL.

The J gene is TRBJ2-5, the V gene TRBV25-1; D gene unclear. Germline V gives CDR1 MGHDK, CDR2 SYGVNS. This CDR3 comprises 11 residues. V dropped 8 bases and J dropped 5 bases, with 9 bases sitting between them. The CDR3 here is CASFGRETQYF. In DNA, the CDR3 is TGTGCCAGCTTTGGAAGGGAGACCCAGTACTTC.

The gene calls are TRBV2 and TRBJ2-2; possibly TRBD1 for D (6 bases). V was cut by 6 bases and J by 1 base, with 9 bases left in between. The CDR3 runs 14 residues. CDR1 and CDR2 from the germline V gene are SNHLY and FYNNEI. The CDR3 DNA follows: TGTGCCAGCAGCCTGACAGGGAACACCGGGGAGCTGTTTTTT. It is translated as CASSLTGNTGELFF.

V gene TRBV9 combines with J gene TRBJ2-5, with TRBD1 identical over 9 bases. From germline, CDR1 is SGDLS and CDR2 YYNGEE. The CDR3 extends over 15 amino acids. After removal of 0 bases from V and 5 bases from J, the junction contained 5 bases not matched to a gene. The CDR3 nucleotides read TGTGCCAGCAGCGTAGGACAGGGGGATGTGGAGACCCAGTACTTC. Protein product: CASSVGQGDVETQYF.

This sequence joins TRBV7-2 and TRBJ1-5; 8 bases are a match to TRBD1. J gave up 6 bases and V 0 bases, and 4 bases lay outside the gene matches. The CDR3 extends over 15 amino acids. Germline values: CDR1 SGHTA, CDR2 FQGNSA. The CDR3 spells CASSLAQGAGQPQHF. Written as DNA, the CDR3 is TGTGCCAGCAGCTTAGCGCAGGGGGCGGGTCAGCCCCAGCATTTT.

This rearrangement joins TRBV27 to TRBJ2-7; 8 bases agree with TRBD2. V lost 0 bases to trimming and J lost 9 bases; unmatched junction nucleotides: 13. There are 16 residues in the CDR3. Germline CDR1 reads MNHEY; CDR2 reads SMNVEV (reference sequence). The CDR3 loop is CASSLSTGTRQFPQYF. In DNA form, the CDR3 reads TGTGCCAGCAGTTTATCTACCGGGACTAGACAGTTTCCGCAGTACTTC.